The rows below give T cell receptor beta chains drawn from one sample of a study of Ad26.COV2.S vaccination and SARS-CoV-2 variants. The repertoire was sequenced with immunoSEQ multiplex PCR; TCRdb's copy has only in-frame clones and lacks some. Of roughly 390,000 clones in the sample, 80% to 90% are singletons; the top ten hold 3.5%. The sequenced sample was peripheral blood, obtained in a trial of Ad26.COV2.S vaccine versus placebo. The receptors stem from a person aged 18-60 years who received the Ad26.COV2.S COVID-19 vaccine or a placebo. Each CDR3 is given with its conserved first and last residue. D genes are given only for firm matches. A clone size is listed for some rows: how often the clone was seen (once, few, many), or a class if it is expanded.

d_gene,j_gene,v_gene,abundance,CDR3aa,CDR3nt
-,TRBJ1-1,TRBV6-5,-,CASSLGLMNTEAFF,TGTGCCAGCAGCCTAGGGCTAATGAACACTGAAGCTTTCTTT
TRBD2,TRBJ2-3,TRBV4-2,few,CASSQVGGAGTDTQYF,TGTGCCAGCAGCCAAGTCGGGGGGGCGGGCACAGATACGCAGTATTTT
-,TRBJ1-2,TRBV5-1,-,CASSVQGSGYGYTF,TGCGCCAGCAGCGTGCAGGGGAGCGGCTATGGCTACACCTTC
-,TRBJ1-6,TRBV5-1,few,CASSLEGPANSPLHF,TGCGCCAGCAGCTTGGAAGGGCCCGCTAATTCACCCCTCCACTTT
-,TRBJ1-2,TRBV5-4,once,CASSLFASDGYTF,TGTGCCAGCAGCTTGTTTGCCAGCGATGGCTACACCTTC
TRBD1,TRBJ2-1,TRBV13,-,CASSLDRGRTYNEQFF,TGTGCCAGCAGCTTAGACAGGGGGAGAACCTACAATGAGCAGTTCTTC
TRBD1,TRBJ1-4,TRBV11-2,-,CASSFEQGSPHGLFF,TGTGCCAGCAGCTTTGAACAGGGGTCCCCACATGGACTGTTTTTT
-,TRBJ1-5,TRBV12-3/TRBV12-4,-,CASSLARRQPQHF,TGTGCCAGCAGTTTAGCACGAAGACAGCCCCAGCATTTT
TRBD1,TRBJ2-6,TRBV5-4,-,CASRLTTGPGANVLTF,TGTGCCAGCAGACTTACGACAGGGCCCGGGGCCAACGTCCTGACTTTC
-,TRBJ2-7,TRBV6-2/TRBV6-3,few,CASSSPGFYSYEQYF,TGTGCCAGCAGTTCACCAGGGTTCTACTCCTACGAGCAGTACTTC
-,TRBJ2-7,TRBV27,-,CASSLTGNTYEQYF,TGTGCCAGCAGTTTGACAGGAAATACCTACGAGCAGTACTTC
-,TRBJ1-1,TRBV19,once,CASSRGGRVNTEAFF,TGTGCCAGTAGTAGGGGCGGGAGGGTGAACACTGAAGCTTTCTTT
-,TRBJ2-3,TRBV2,-,CASSDRADTQYF,TGTGCCAGCAGTGACCGTGCAGATACGCAGTATTTT
-,TRBJ2-6,TRBV11-2,-,CASSLDGGGSGANVLTF,TGTGCCAGCAGCCTGGACGGGGGTGGCTCTGGGGCCAACGTCCTGACTTTC
-,TRBJ1-3,TRBV24-1,once,CATSDLDGNTIYF,TGTGCCACCAGTGATTTGGACGGAAACACCATATATTTT
-,TRBJ2-1,TRBV6-5,-,CASTTTGTPYNEQFF,TGTGCCAGCACCACCACAGGTACCCCGTACAATGAGCAGTTCTTC
-,TRBJ1-5,TRBV10-2,-,CASSDGRPVQPQHF,TGCGCCAGCAGTGATGGGCGGCCTGTTCAGCCCCAGCATTTT
-,TRBJ1-2,TRBV2,-,CASTLGGVGVYGYTF,TGTGCCAGCACCCTGGGAGGGGTGGGGGTCTATGGCTACACCTTC
TRBD1,TRBJ1-3,TRBV6-5,-,CASGSRTGGNTIYF,TGTGCCAGCGGGAGCCGGACAGGGGGAAACACCATATATTTT
-,TRBJ1-2,TRBV24-1,-,CATSDPGTGHGYTF,TGTGCCACCAGTGATCCCGGGACTGGACATGGCTACACCTTC
TRBD1,TRBJ1-6,TRBV19,-,CASSARQGIVSPLHF,TGTGCCAGTAGTGCCCGACAGGGGATTGTTTCACCCCTCCACTTT
-,TRBJ2-3,TRBV27,-,CASSFRSSTDTQYF,TGTGCCAGCAGTTTCCGCAGTAGCACAGATACGCAGTATTTT
-,TRBJ2-5,TRBV9,-,CASSGRGSGQTQYF,TGTGCCAGCAGCGGCCGGGGGAGCGGGCAGACCCAGTACTTC
-,TRBJ1-6,TRBV27,once,CASSLRGPSSYNSPLHF,TGTGCCAGCAGTTTAAGAGGCCCGAGCTCCTATAATTCACCCCTCCACTTT
-,TRBJ1-3,TRBV9,many,CASSATRRENGSGNTIYF,TGTGCCAGCAGCGCAACACGTCGGGAAAACGGCTCTGGAAACACCATATATTTT
-,TRBJ1-2,TRBV29-1,once,CTIGPPGYTF,TGCACCATAGGGCCCCCTGGCTACACCTTC
TRBD1,TRBJ2-3,TRBV4-3,-,CASSHPGQGTDTQYF,TGCGCCAGCAGCCACCCGGGACAGGGTACAGATACGCAGTATTTT
-,TRBJ1-2,TRBV6-5,-,CASSYSSGLNYGYTF,TGTGCCAGCAGTTACTCCTCAGGACTTAACTATGGCTACACCTTC
TRBD1,TRBJ2-7,TRBV2,few,CASSKGTAYEQYF,TGTGCCAGCAGTAAAGGGACAGCCTACGAGCAGTACTTC
-,TRBJ1-2,TRBV2,few,CASSIKGGRSYGYTF,TGTGCCAGCAGTATTAAGGGGGGGAGAAGCTATGGCTACACCTTC
TRBD1,TRBJ2-7,TRBV6-5,-,CASNRDRGLYEQYF,TGTGCCAGCAACCGGGACAGGGGGTTATACGAGCAGTACTTC
-,TRBJ1-1,TRBV5-1,-,CASSLVTPQQGVNTEAFF,TGCGCCAGCAGCTTGGTAACCCCCCAACAGGGAGTGAACACTGAAGCTTTCTTT
TRBD1,TRBJ2-7,TRBV25-1,-,CASSEGQGAYEQYF,TGTGCCAGCAGTGAGGGACAGGGGGCTTACGAGCAGTACTTC
-,TRBJ2-5,TRBV7-2,-,CASSLAADQETQYF,TGTGCCAGCAGCTTAGCCGCAGACCAAGAGACCCAGTACTTC
-,TRBJ2-1,TRBV5-4,-,CASSLVGVGGDEQFF,TGTGCCAGCAGCTTGGTTGGGGTTGGGGGCGATGAGCAGTTCTTC
TRBD1,TRBJ1-1,TRBV5-4,-,CAIRRQGRENTEAFF,TGTGCCATACGTCGACAGGGGCGGGAAAACACTGAAGCTTTCTTT
-,TRBJ1-6,TRBV7-2,-,CASSPRTHSPLHF,TGTGCCAGCAGTCCTCGGACCCATTCACCCCTCCACTTT
-,TRBJ2-7,TRBV19,-,CASSILSGASYEQYF,TGTGCCAGTAGTATACTCTCAGGGGCATCCTACGAGCAGTACTTC
TRBD2,TRBJ2-3,TRBV11-2,-,CASSWGLANTDTQYF,TGTGCCAGCAGCTGGGGACTAGCGAACACAGATACGCAGTATTTT
-,TRBJ2-3,TRBV5-1,-,CASSEGGTDTQYF,TGCGCCAGCAGCGAGGGTGGCACAGATACGCAGTATTTT
-,TRBJ1-3,TRBV29-1,-,CSVEEPENTIYF,TGCAGCGTTGAAGAACCGGAAAACACCATATATTTT
-,TRBJ2-7,TRBV11-2,-,CASSLEGNRPYEQYF,TGTGCCAGCAGCTTAGAAGGTAACCGACCCTACGAGCAGTACTTC
-,TRBJ2-1,TRBV27,-,CASSRTAGSSYNEQFF,TGTGCCAGCAGTCGAACGGCCGGGAGCTCCTACAATGAGCAGTTCTTC
-,TRBJ1-1,TRBV6-5,-,CASRWFNEAFF,TGTGCCAGCAGATGGTTTAATGAAGCTTTCTTT
-,TRBJ2-7,TRBV11-2,-,CASSGVSYEQYF,TGTGCCAGCAGCGGCGTAAGCTACGAGCAGTACTTC
-,TRBJ2-1,TRBV24-1,-,CATRVGVLTYNEQFF,TGTGCCACCAGGGTAGGGGTTCTCACCTACAATGAGCAGTTCTTC
-,TRBJ2-7,TRBV20-1,-,CSARDSAEQYF,TGCAGTGCTAGAGACAGCGCCGAGCAGTACTTC
TRBD1,TRBJ2-2,TRBV11-2,-,CASSVSRGLDTGELFF,TGTGCCAGCAGCGTTAGCAGGGGGCTGGACACCGGGGAGCTGTTTTTT
TRBD1,TRBJ1-2,TRBV7-2,once,CASSPGQGNYGYTF,TGTGCCAGCAGCCCTGGACAGGGTAACTATGGCTACACCTTC
-,TRBJ1-1,TRBV7-9,-,CASSLEMGSEAFF,TGTGCCAGCAGCTTAGAGATGGGCAGTGAAGCTTTCTTT
TRBD1,TRBJ2-2,TRBV6-6,-,CASSPAGQGASGELFF,TGTGCCAGCAGCCCGGCCGGGCAGGGGGCCTCCGGGGAGCTGTTTTTT
TRBD1,TRBJ2-1,TRBV5-1,-,CASSSGTGGLYNEQFF,TGCGCCAGCAGCTCGGGGACAGGGGGCCTCTACAATGAGCAGTTCTTC